Following are 30 T cell receptor beta chains from one sample sequenced in a study of tumour-infiltrating T cells in Burkitt lymphoma. Clones were read by immunoSEQ multiplex PCR, and TCRdb kept only the in-frame ones, dropping some. The data hold about 46,000 clones, with roughly 30% observed a single time. Sequencing used tumor tissue. These receptor sequences come from a human donor with Burkitt lymphoma.

The V call is TRBV10-3, the J call TRBJ1-4; D remains ambiguous. The CDR3 has 14 residues. Germline CDR1 is ENHRY and CDR2 is SYGVKD. Trimming left V 2 bases short and J 8 bases short, with 12 bases between. CDR3 loop: CAISEASNPEKLFF. CDR3 in DNA: TGTGCCATCAGTGAGGCTTCTAATCCGGAAAAACTGTTTTTT.

V and J are TRBV6-6 and TRBJ1-5, with D perhaps TRBD1 (5 bases). Germline lookup yields CDR1 MNHNY and CDR2 SVGAGI (reference sequence). The CDR3 extends over 16 amino acids. Between the trimmed V and J ends, which lost 8 bases and 2 bases, there was a span of 19 bases. In DNA form, the CDR3 reads TGTGCCAGCTCTTCCAGGGTCGGGGGGGGCAATCAGCCCCAGCATTTT. Protein sequence: CASSSRVGGGNQPQHF.

The gene calls are TRBV4-1 and TRBJ2-1; the match to TRBD2 covers 14 bases. J lost 7 bases, V lost 4 bases, and 12 bases had no gene match. The CDR3 runs 18 residues. The V gene's germline CDR1 is MGHRA and CDR2 YSYEKL. This chain's CDR3 is CASSRFPRTSGGNNEQFF. The CDR3 bases are TGCGCCAGCAGCCGATTTCCTAGGACTAGCGGGGGGAATAATGAGCAGTTCTTC.

This clone was detected only a few times. The chain joins TRBV18 to TRBJ2-5, with 9 nucleotides matching TRBD1. J lost 5 bases, V lost 4 bases, and 5 bases had no gene match. Germline V gene data show CDR1 as KGHSH and CDR2 as LQKENI. The CDR3 spans 14 residues. Written as DNA, the CDR3 is TGTGCCAGCTCACGGGGACAGGGCTACGAGACCCAGTACTTC. It codes for CASSRGQGYETQYF.

The rearrangement uses TRBV5-6 and TRBJ2-5; D is perhaps TRBD2 (6 bases). The CDR3 sequence is 15 residues long. Germline V gene sequence: CDR1 SGHDT, CDR2 YYEEEE. Trimming cost V 0 bases and J 0 bases, with 9 bases left between them. The CDR3, as DNA: TGTGCCAGCAGCTTGGATCGGGGGTACCAAGAGACCCAGTACTTC. Translation: CASSLDRGYQETQYF.

This clone came up a few times. The gene calls are TRBV20-1 and TRBJ1-2; D not certain. This CDR3 has 10 amino acids. CDR1 and CDR2 from the germline V gene are DFQATT and SNEGSKA (reference sequence). Trimming left V 8 bases short and J 1 base short, with 5 bases between. CDR3 coding DNA: TGCAGTTGGTTTAACTATGGCTACACCTTC. It encodes CSWFNYGYTF.

The rearrangement links TRBV10-2 to TRBJ1-4; no definite D call. This CDR3 contains 16 residues. Germline assignment: CDR1 WSHSY and CDR2 SAAADI. The ends were cut back, 0 bases at V and 2 bases at J, with 10 bases in the middle. CDR3 in DNA: TGCGCCAGCAGTGAGTCGTCGGCTGCGACTAATGAAAAACTGTTTTTT. This gives the protein CASSESSAATNEKLFF.

This clone was seen a few times. V and J are TRBV11-2 and TRBJ1-4, with 8 bases matching TRBD1. The J segment lost 7 bases and the V segment lost 3 bases, leaving 7 bases of the junction unmatched. The CDR3 sequence is 15 residues long. Germline V gene sequence: CDR1 SGHAT, CDR2 FQNNGV. CDR3 sequence (DNA): TGTGCCAGCAGCTTCAGGGGGCAGTTGAGTGAAAAACTGTTTTTT. Its protein is CASSFRGQLSEKLFF.

The chain recombines TRBV7-3 with TRBJ2-2; D uncertain. Germline CDR1 reads SGHTA; CDR2 reads FQGTGA. V lost 5 bases and J lost 0, with 7 bases in between. The CDR3 runs to 14 residues. CDR3 loop: CASSRSANTGELFF. The CDR3 DNA follows: TGTGCCAGCAGCCGCTCAGCGAACACCGGGGAGCTGTTTTTT.

This clone was recorded a few times. The gene calls are TRBV6-5 and TRBJ1-2; D is unresolved. The V end was cut by 6 bases, the J end by 8 bases, with 13 bases between. In germline, CDR1 is MNHEY, CDR2 SVGAGI. CDR3 size: 12 residues. Here the CDR3 reads CASSPTLGGYTF. The CDR3 DNA follows: TGTGCCAGCAGCCCCACCCTTGGGGGCTACACCTTC.

Of note for this clone: An end of the junction does not agree with germline; a read error may underlie this. The chain carries TRBV6-5 and TRBJ1-4; tentative D call: TRBD1 (6 bases). CDR3 length: 12 amino acids. Looked up from germline, CDR1 is MNHEY and CDR2 is SVGAGI. The CDR3 nucleotides read TGTGCCAGCAGTACAGGGAGACGAAAAACTGTTTTT. Residues: CASSTGRRKTVF.

This chain connects TRBV18 to TRBJ1-5, with TRBD1 matching 7 bases. J was trimmed by 4 bases and V by 4 bases; bases with no gene match: 4. CDR1 and CDR2 (germline): KGHSH, LQKENI. The CDR3 is 14 amino acids. CDR3 sequence: CASSLGQKNQPQHF. The CDR3 DNA follows: TGTGCCAGCTCACTGGGACAGAAAAATCAGCCCCAGCATTTT.

The J gene is TRBJ2-1, the V gene TRBV25-1; D unresolved. CDR1 MGHDK and CDR2 SYGVNS come from the germline V gene. This CDR3 has 16 amino acids. Trimming took 2 bases from V and 0 from J, leaving 11 bases between them. CDR3 DNA: TGTGCCAGCAGTGAAATAGCAGCCCTCTCCTACAATGAGCAGTTCTTC. Its protein is CASSEIAALSYNEQFF.

V and J are TRBV5-5 and TRBJ2-7; no clear D gene. Germline values: CDR1 SGHKS, CDR2 YYEKEE (reference sequence). The V end lost 6 bases, the J end lost 6 bases, and 7 bases lay between the germline ends. The CDR3 runs to 10 residues. DNA for the CDR3: TGTGCCAGCATTGGACGCGAGCAGTACTTC. It specifies CASIGREQYF.

CDR3 residues: CASSLEAGGMQGYTF. DNA of the CDR3: TGTGCCAGCAGCTTGGAGGCAGGAGGAATGCAGGGCTACACCTTC. The chain is built from TRBV5-5 and TRBJ1-2; D gene unclear. CDR3 length: 15 amino acids. V lost 0 bases, J lost 8 bases, and 17 bases lay in between. From germline, CDR1 is SGHKS and CDR2 YYEKEE (reference sequence).

V is TRBV28 and J is TRBJ2-5; D perhaps matches TRBD2 (8 bases). The CDR3 totals 16 residues. Trimming removed 7 bases from V and 5 bases from J, with 23 bases in between. CDR1 is MDHEN and CDR2 is SYDVKM in the germline V gene. For the CDR3, the DNA is TGTGCCAGCACTTCCTGGCGCGCGGGGGGACAGGAGACCCAGTACTTC. This translates into CASTSWRAGGQETQYF.

The rearrangement joins TRBV18 to TRBJ1-2, with a tentative D call TRBD1 (5 bases). The CDR3 length is 13 residues. V shed 3 bases and J shed 8 bases, with 13 bases lying between them. Germline lookup yields CDR1 KGHSH and CDR2 LQKENI. In DNA form, the CDR3 reads TGTGCCAGCTCACCCCCGGGGGGGATCGGCTACACCTTC. It codes for CASSPPGGIGYTF. Combining the CDR3 with reference TRBV18 and TRBJ1-2 gives the whole variable domain NAGVMQNPRHLVRRRGQEARLRCSPMKGHSHVYWYRQLPEEGLKFMVYLQKENIIDESGMPKERFSAEFPKEGPSILRIQQVVRGDSAAYFCASSPPGGIGYTFGSGTRLTVV.

V and J are TRBV7-9 and TRBJ2-2; a weak D match, TRBD1 (5 bases). The CDR3 covers 13 residues. The V and J ends lost 3 bases and 3 bases respectively, with 5 bases between them. Germline assignment: CDR1 SEHNR and CDR2 FQNEAQ (reference sequence). CDR3: CASSFRDTGELFF. DNA for the CDR3: TGTGCCAGCAGCTTCAGGGACACCGGGGAGCTGTTTTTT.

V and J are TRBV28 and TRBJ2-1; no clear D. Per the germline V gene, CDR1 is MDHEN and CDR2 is SYDVKM. V was trimmed by 6 bases and J by 10 bases, leaving 16 bases between them. This CDR3 spans 13 amino acids. The CDR3 spells CASRGNPGTEQFF. CDR3 in DNA: TGTGCCAGCAGGGGCAACCCAGGAACCGAGCAGTTCTTC.

V and J are TRBV4-3 and TRBJ1-2; D gene uncertain. Germline CDR1 LGHNA, CDR2 YSLEER. Trimming shortened V by 0 bases and J by 4 bases, and 18 bases separated the two germline ends. This CDR3 spans 17 amino acids. The CDR3 reads CASSQDARLKRAYGYTF. The CDR3 bases are TGCGCCAGCAGCCAAGATGCAAGGCTAAAAAGGGCCTATGGCTACACCTTC.

This clone was observed a handful of times. The chain has TRBV28 and TRBJ2-7, with TRBD1 identical over 7 bases. CDR1 MDHEN and CDR2 SYDVKM come from the germline V gene. With V trimmed by 6 bases and J by 0 bases, 5 bases remained unmatched. The CDR3 is made up of 14 amino acids. This CDR3 reads CASSPGQSSYEQYF. The CDR3 nucleotides are TGTGCCAGCAGCCCGGGACAGAGCTCCTACGAGCAGTACTTC.

This clone was found a few times. The V call is TRBV6-6, the J call TRBJ1-1; the D gene is possibly TRBD1 (5 bases). This CDR3 spans 14 amino acids. The ends were cut back, 6 bases at V and 1 base at J, with 12 bases in the middle. The germline V gene has CDR1 MNHNY and CDR2 SVGAGI (reference sequence). The CDR3 bases are TGTGCCAGCAGCGGGGGGGAGCAGAACACTGAAGCTTTCTTT. Translation gives CASSGGEQNTEAFF.

V gene TRBV7-9 combines with J gene TRBJ2-5; the match to TRBD1 covers 9 bases. This CDR3 has 15 amino acids. With V trimmed by 3 bases and J by 5 bases, 7 bases remained unmatched. Germline loops: CDR1 SEHNR, CDR2 FQNEAQ (reference sequence). In DNA form, the CDR3 reads TGTGCCAGCAGCTTCGGACAGGGGAGATGGGAGACCCAGTACTTC. Its translation: CASSFGQGRWETQYF.

This clone was observed a handful of times. The chain recombines TRBV6-6 with TRBJ1-2; D gene ambiguous. The germline V gene has CDR1 MNHNY and CDR2 SVGAGI (reference sequence). CDR3 size: 14 residues. V was cut by 4 bases and J by 6 bases, with 15 bases left in between. As DNA, the CDR3 is TGTGCCAGCAGTTCCGCGTCGGGTTATGATGGCTACACCTTC. This gives the protein CASSSASGYDGYTF.

The rearrangement uses TRBV28 and TRBJ2-3, with 7 bases matching TRBD2. This CDR3 is built from 15 residues. The germline CDR1 and CDR2 sequences are MDHEN and SYDVKM. V lost 3 bases and J lost 0; bases outside the gene matches: 3. CDR3 nucleotide sequence: TGTGCCAGCAGTTTGGGGGGACTAAGCACAGATACGCAGTATTTT. This sequence encodes CASSLGGLSTDTQYF. The full variable domain, with the rest looked up from reference TRBV28 and TRBJ2-3, is DVKVTQSSRYLVKRTGEKVFLECVQDMDHENMFWYRQDPGLGLRLIYFSYDVKMKEKGDIPEGYSVSREKKERFSLILESASTNQTSMYLCASSLGGLSTDTQYFGPGTRLTVL.

In its sample, this clone was seen once. The genes are TRBV14 and TRBJ1-2; D gene unclear. This CDR3 contains 15 residues. The V gene's germline CDR1 is SGHDN and CDR2 FVKESK. Trimming pared 2 bases from V and 1 base from J, leaving 11 bases between. CDR3 protein: CASSQLTTVNYGYTF. As DNA, the CDR3 is TGTGCCAGCAGCCAACTTACTACCGTTAACTATGGCTACACCTTC.

V and J are TRBV19 and TRBJ1-5, with D maybe TRBD1 (5 bases). The CDR3 has 13 residues. V was pared by 7 bases and J by 6 bases, with 13 bases between. The germline CDR1 and CDR2 sequences are LNHDA and SQIVND (reference sequence). CDR3 sequence reads: CASNPREGQPQHF. The CDR3 DNA follows: TGTGCCAGTAATCCCAGGGAGGGTCAGCCCCAGCATTTT.

This clone has a single count. V is TRBV20-1 and J is TRBJ2-5; D gene unclear. V was cut by 6 bases and J by 6 bases, with 11 bases left in between. Germline assignment: CDR1 DFQATT and CDR2 SNEGSKA (reference sequence). The CDR3 spans 11 residues. CDR3 sequence (DNA): TGCAGTGCCCAGTGGGGAAAGACCCAGTACTTC. Translation gives CSAQWGKTQYF.

This rearrangement joins TRBV4-2 to TRBJ2-3; 8 bases are shared with TRBD2. The CDR3 sequence is 16 residues long. Unmatched junction bases numbered 6, after V lost 4 bases and J lost 0 bases. From germline, CDR1 is LGHNA and CDR2 YNFKEQ. The CDR3 is CASSPFRGGSTDTQYF. DNA for the CDR3: TGTGCCAGCAGCCCGTTCCGGGGGGGAAGCACAGATACGCAGTATTTT.

The chain carries TRBV4-2 and TRBJ2-7, with D possibly matching TRBD2 (5 bases). Trimming took 1 base from V and 0 from J, leaving 7 bases between them. Germline V gene lookup returns CDR1 LGHNA and CDR2 YNFKEQ. The CDR3 has 14 residues. The DNA of the CDR3 is TGTGCCAGCAGCCAAGTGGACTCCTCCTACGAGCAGTACTTC. Translating it yields CASSQVDSSYEQYF.